The rows below give T cell receptor beta chains drawn from one sample of a study of T-cell reconstitution after alpha-beta-depleted transplantation in children. MiXCR, run by TCRdb on the PCR reads, gives a single entry per CDR3 protein. Among some 600,000 distinct CDR3 sequences listed, roughly 17% were seen once. This specimen consisted of PBMCs from the stem cell graft donor, obtained from the stem cell graft. These receptor sequences come from a human donor who donated a stem cell graft to a child with acute myeloid leukemia. Each CDR3 is given without its conserved first and last residue. A D gene is named only where the DNA matches it firmly.

d_gene | v_gene | CDR3aa
. | TRBV27 | ASSLSVNNEQF
TRBD2 | TRBV28 | ASSLITSGGDTQY
. | TRBV5-5 | ASSLVGRSYEQY
TRBD2 | TRBV4-3 | ASSQRAGLLFEQY
TRBD1 | TRBV10-2 | ASSSGDSGNTIY
. | TRBV7-2 | ASSSEPTGNQPQH
TRBD1 | TRBV27 | ASSLPRTGATYNEQF
TRBD1 | TRBV20-1 | SEGQGVDDEQF
TRBD1 | TRBV20-1 | SAREGQEKLF
TRBD1 | TRBV27 | ASSLGTDPNYGYT
. | TRBV20-1 | SARESGYSPLH
TRBD2 | TRBV20-1 | SASLPLAVTSYEQY
. | TRBV30 | AWSAAYGVEADTQY
TRBD1 | TRBV20-1 | SASGGQGVLNQPQH
. | TRBV9 | ASSAPGRMNTEAF
. | TRBV14 | ASSRWTEPAF
TRBD1 | TRBV12-3/TRBV12-4 | ASSLPTGEGGNIQY
. | TRBV7-2 | ASSLALANTNTGELF
. | TRBV7-9 | ASSLGANLKGNEQF
TRBD1 | TRBV7-9 | ASSFGDRGQPQH
. | TRBV20-1 | SVLRKTGELF
TRBD1 | TRBV10-3 | AISSGGTEAF